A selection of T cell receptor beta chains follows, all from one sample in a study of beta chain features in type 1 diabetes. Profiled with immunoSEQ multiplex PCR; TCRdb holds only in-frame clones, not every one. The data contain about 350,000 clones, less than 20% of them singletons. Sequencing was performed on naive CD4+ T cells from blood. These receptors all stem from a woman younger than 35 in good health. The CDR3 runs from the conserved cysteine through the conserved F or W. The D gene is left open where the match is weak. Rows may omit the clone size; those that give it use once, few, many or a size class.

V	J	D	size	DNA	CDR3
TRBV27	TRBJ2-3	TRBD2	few	TGTGCCAGCTTCCACGGGGGGGCTAGCACAGATACGCAGTATTTT	CASFHGGASTDTQYF
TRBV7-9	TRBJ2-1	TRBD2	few	TGTGCCAGCAGCTTAAGGACTAGCGGGAGCTCGGGTGAGCAGTTCTTC	CASSLRTSGSSGEQFF
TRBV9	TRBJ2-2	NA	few	TGTGCCAGCAGCGAACGACAGTACATGAACACCGGGGAGCTGTTTTTT	CASSERQYMNTGELFF
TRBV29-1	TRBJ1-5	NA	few	TGCAGCGTCCGCTTCACAGGGTTGCCCCAGCATTTT	CSVRFTGLPQHF
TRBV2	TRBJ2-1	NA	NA	TGTGCCAGCGGCAGCGGAGACCGGGTGTACAATGAGCAGTTCTTC	CASGSGDRVYNEQFF
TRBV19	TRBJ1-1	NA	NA	TGTGCCAGTAGTATCGGAGGGCGAGGGAACACTGAAGCTTTCTTT	CASSIGGRGNTEAFF
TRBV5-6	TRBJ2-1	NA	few	TGTGCCAGCAGCTTGGCTCCAGGGAACTACAATGAGCAGTTCTTC	CASSLAPGNYNEQFF
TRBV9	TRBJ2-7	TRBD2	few	TGTGCCAGCAGCGTAGACGCGGGAGGGCTCCACGAGCAGTACTTC	CASSVDAGGLHEQYF
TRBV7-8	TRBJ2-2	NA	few	TGTGCCAGCAGCTTAGCGTCAGGCGGGGAGCTGTTTTTT	CASSLASGGELFF
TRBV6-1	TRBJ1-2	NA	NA	TGTGCCAGCAGTGAGCGCTACGGCTACACCTTC	CASSERYGYTF
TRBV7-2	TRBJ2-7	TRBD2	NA	TGTGCCAGCAGACTAACCGGGGGGGTTGGGGAGCAGTACTTC	CASRLTGGVGEQYF
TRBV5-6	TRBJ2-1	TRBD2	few	TGTGCCAGCAGCTTACTAGCGGGGGGGCTCTACAATGAGCAGTTCTTC	CASSLLAGGLYNEQFF
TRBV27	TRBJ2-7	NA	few	TGTGCCAGCCGTCCCCGCGGGATCTCCTACGAGCAGTACTTC	CASRPRGISYEQYF
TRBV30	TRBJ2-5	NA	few	TGTGCCTGGAGTCTCAGGGTGACGGCAGAGACCCAGTACTTC	CAWSLRVTAETQYF
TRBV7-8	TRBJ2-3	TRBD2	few	TGTGCCAGTAGGACTAGCGGCACAGATACGCAGTATTTT	CASRTSGTDTQYF